This T cell receptor (beta chain) was documented in a study of fetal regulatory T cell absence and autoimmunity. Study outcomes and limitations: Broadly similar TRB gene family usage was seen in pancreas and cord blood. Pancreas TCRs were oligoclonally enriched versus cord blood, some clones over 80-fold.

Deletions cut 5 bases from V and 3 bases from J, with 8 bases between. Germline CDR1 is SGHNT and CDR2 is YENEEA. The CDR3 has 13 residues. This clone was detected only once. Its target is not known. This was a survey-level run. TCRdb's copy holds only in-frame clones and misses some; the assay was immunoSEQ multiplex PCR. Among roughly 95,000 clones listed, 60% to 80% were seen once. The sequence was collected from a male donor with IPEX syndrome. Input material: pancreas tissue. The chain is built from TRBV11-3 and TRBJ2-1; D is ambiguous. CDR3 residues: CASSRVNYNEQFF. CDR3 sequence (DNA): TGTGCCAGCAGCCGAGTAAACTACAATGAGCAGTTCTTC.